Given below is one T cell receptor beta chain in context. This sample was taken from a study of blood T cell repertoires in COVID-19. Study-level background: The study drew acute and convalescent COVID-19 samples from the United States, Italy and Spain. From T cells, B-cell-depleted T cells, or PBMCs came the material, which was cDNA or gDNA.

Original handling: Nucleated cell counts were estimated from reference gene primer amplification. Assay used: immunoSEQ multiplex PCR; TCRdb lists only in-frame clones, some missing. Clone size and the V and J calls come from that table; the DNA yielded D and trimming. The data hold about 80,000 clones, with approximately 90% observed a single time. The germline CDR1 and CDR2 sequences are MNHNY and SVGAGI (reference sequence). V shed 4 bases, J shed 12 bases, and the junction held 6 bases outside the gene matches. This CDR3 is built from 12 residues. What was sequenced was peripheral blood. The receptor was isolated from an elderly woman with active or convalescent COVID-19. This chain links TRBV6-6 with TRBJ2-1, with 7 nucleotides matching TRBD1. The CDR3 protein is CASSLQGNGQFF. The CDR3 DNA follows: TGTGCCAGCAGTTTACAGGGGAACGGGCAGTTCTTC.